The present TCR beta chain was sequenced within a study of OX40 agonist ivuxolimab in advanced cancers. Broader study findings: Also present in some nonresponders was a low level of normalized T-cell clonal expansion.

Of note for this clone: Its antigen remains unknown.

TCRdb keeps only in-frame clones here, not all; method: immunoSEQ multiplex PCR. The sample includes fewer than 100,000 clones, approximately 91% of them seen just once. The V gene end was trimmed by 4 bases and the J gene end by 4 bases; junction bases not matched to a gene: 4. Germline CDR1 LNHDA, CDR2 SQIVND (reference sequence). The CDR3 totals 16 residues. This receptor was identified in an adult with an advanced solid tumor such as melanoma, head and neck, liver or kidney cancer. Sequences were derived from CD4+ or CD8+ T cells sorted from blood, sampled in a trial of the OX40 agonist ivuxolimab. V gene TRBV19 combines with J gene TRBJ2-2, with TRBD2 matching 12 bases. The CDR3 DNA sequence: TGTGCCAGTAGTAAGACTAGCGGGAGAATCACCGGGGAGCTGTTTTTT. Its protein is CASSKTSGRITGELFF.